Below are 3 T cell receptor beta chains sequenced from a single sample in a study of T cell responses to AZD1222 COVID-19 vaccine. The data were produced by immunoSEQ multiplex PCR, yet TCRdb's version contains in-frame clones alone and is incomplete. The data show 200,000 or so clones, with roughly 91% seen just once and approximately 1% held by the top ten. Sequences were derived from peripheral blood, sampled on day 0 of MenACWY control vaccination. These TCRs come from an adult in good health.

In DNA, the CDR3 is TGTGCCAGCAGTTTTGACCGCACAGATACGCAGTATTTT. It specifies CASSFDRTDTQYF. The chain couples TRBV12-3 or TRBV12-4 to TRBJ2-3; the D is unclear. The CDR3 is 13 residues long. Trimming took 3 bases from V and 1 from J, leaving 5 bases between them.

V usage is TRBV9 and J usage is TRBJ2-2; D call uncertain. Germline V gene data show CDR1 as SGDLS and CDR2 as YYNGEE. CDR3 length equals 14 residues. V lost 0 bases and J lost 4, with 7 bases in between. As DNA, the CDR3 is TGTGCCAGCAGCGTAGGGGGAATCACCGGGGAGCTGTTTTTT. This translates into CASSVGGITGELFF.

This rearrangement joins TRBV6-5 to TRBJ1-2, with TRBD1 matching over 7 bases. The CDR3 is 15 residues long. J gave up 8 bases and V 2 bases, and 11 bases lay outside the gene matches. Germline assignment: CDR1 MNHEY and CDR2 SVGAGI. CDR3 region: CASSYGNRGRNGYTF. In DNA, the CDR3 is TGTGCCAGCAGTTACGGGAACAGGGGTCGAAACGGCTACACCTTC.